The 27 T cell receptor beta chains given below trace back to one sample, sequenced in a study of cytomegalovirus exposure and HLA in healthy donors. PCR involved 60 Vbeta and 13 Jbeta primers. Assay used: immunoSEQ multiplex PCR; TCRdb lists only in-frame clones, some missing. The repertoire holds roughly 90,000 clones, approximately 84% seen once, with 2.1% in the top ten. The sample was PBMCs. These receptors all stem from a man younger than 35 in good health and CMV-seronegative.

The CDR3 DNA reads TGTGCCAGTAGACCCAGGGGGGTCGCAGATACGCAGTATTTT. Protein sequence: CASRPRGVADTQYF. V and J are TRBV19 and TRBJ2-3, with D possibly TRBD1 on 7 matching bases. The CDR3 sequence is 14 residues long. Trimming removed 6 bases from V and 4 bases from J, with 14 bases in between. Germline CDR1 reads LNHDA; CDR2 reads SQIVND (reference sequence).

V is TRBV6-5 and J is TRBJ2-1, with D possibly matching TRBD2 (6 bases). The length of the CDR3 is 15 residues. Germline V CDR1 and CDR2: MNHEY, SVGAGI. The V end lost 0 bases, the J end lost 6 bases, and 12 bases lay between the germline ends. The CDR3 DNA reads TGTGCCAGCAGTTACTCTCGCGCGGAGGGCAATGAGCAGTTCTTC. Translating it yields CASSYSRAEGNEQFF.

This clone was observed once. V gene TRBV30 combines with J gene TRBJ2-7; 8 bases align to TRBD2. Germline assignment: CDR1 GTSNPN and CDR2 SVGIG (reference sequence). After removal of 0 bases from V and 5 bases from J, the junction contained 12 bases not matched to a gene. CDR3 size: 16 residues. CDR3 sequence: CAWSVKAGTRMHEQYF. DNA of the CDR3: TGTGCCTGGAGTGTAAAGGCCGGGACTAGAATGCACGAGCAGTACTTC.

The J gene is TRBJ1-1, the V gene TRBV19, with unresolved D. The V end lost 1 base, the J end lost 0 bases, and 12 bases lay between the germline ends. The CDR3 is made up of 16 amino acids. Germline V CDR1 and CDR2: LNHDA, SQIVND (reference sequence). CDR3 residues: CASSIGGLVLNTEAFF. The CDR3 nucleotides are TGTGCCAGTAGTATAGGAGGGTTAGTCCTGAACACTGAAGCTTTCTTT.

The chain joins TRBV6-1 to TRBJ1-1; the D gene is possibly TRBD1 (5 bases). Trimming pared 8 bases from V and 1 base from J, leaving 5 bases between. Germline CDR1 is MNHNS and CDR2 is SASEGT. This CDR3 region has 11 residues. CDR3 sequence (DNA): TGTGCCAGCCAGGGGAACACTGAAGCTTTCTTT. Protein product: CASQGNTEAFF.

The V call is TRBV30, the J call TRBJ1-5; D is possibly TRBD1 (6 bases). The germline CDR1 and CDR2 sequences are GTSNPN and SVGIG (reference sequence). The V end lost 0 bases, the J end lost 3 bases, and 15 bases lay between the germline ends. The CDR3 is made up of 16 amino acids. This chain's CDR3 is CAWSVPTGIVNQPQHF. CDR3 nucleotides: TGTGCCTGGAGTGTACCTACAGGGATAGTCAATCAGCCCCAGCATTTT.

The chain joins TRBV19 to TRBJ1-6; D gene uncertain. Germline assignment: CDR1 LNHDA and CDR2 SQIVND (reference sequence). The CDR3 runs to 13 residues. The ends were cut back, 4 bases at V and 4 bases at J, with 5 bases in the middle. The CDR3 coding sequence is TGTGCCAGTAGTACGGAGTATAATTCACCCCTCCACTTT. This translates into CASSTEYNSPLHF.

The rearrangement uses TRBV27 and TRBJ2-5; D gene unclear. The CDR3 consists of 14 residues. V was cut by 6 bases and J by 1 base, with 12 bases left in between. Germline CDR1 reads MNHEY; CDR2 reads SMNVEV (reference sequence). CDR3 in amino acids: CASSSRGRQETQYF. In DNA form, the CDR3 reads TGTGCCAGCAGCAGCCGCGGTCGCCAAGAGACCCAGTACTTC.

V and J are TRBV5-1 and TRBJ1-2, with 10 bases lining up with TRBD1. V gave up 4 bases and J gave up 8 bases; unmatched junction bases: 11. Per germline, CDR1 SGHRS and CDR2 YFSETQ. The CDR3 runs to 15 residues. The CDR3 DNA sequence: TGCGCCAGCAGCCAAACGGGACAGGGGTACAGAGGCTACACCTTC. Translation: CASSQTGQGYRGYTF. The full variable domain, completed using reference TRBV5-1 and TRBJ1-2, is KAGVTQTPRYLIKTRGQQVTLSCSPISGHRSVSWYQQTPGQGLQFLFEYFSETQRNKGNFPGRFSGRQFSNSRSEMNVSTLELGDSALYLCASSQTGQGYRGYTFGSGTRLTVV.

This clone was observed a few times. The V gene is TRBV5-1, the J gene TRBJ2-1, with 8 positions matching TRBD1. In germline, CDR1 is SGHRS, CDR2 YFSETQ. This CDR3 comprises 18 residues. The junction had 15 bases not matched to a gene; V was cut back by 4 bases and J by 3 bases. The CDR3 region has the DNA TGCGCCAGCAGCACAGGGGGAAAGAGCGGAGGGGACTACAATGAGCAGTTCTTC. Its translation: CASSTGGKSGGDYNEQFF.

The chain recombines TRBV19 with TRBJ1-6, with D unclear. The CDR3 covers 14 residues. Looked up from germline, CDR1 is LNHDA and CDR2 is SQIVND (reference sequence). V dropped 5 bases and J dropped 6 bases, with 11 bases sitting between them. The CDR3 sequence: CASSGPTGNSPLHF. The CDR3 nucleotides read TGTGCCAGTAGTGGGCCGACCGGTAATTCACCCCTCCACTTT.

This sequence joins TRBV4-1 and TRBJ2-1, with 9 bases lining up with TRBD1. This CDR3 region has 17 residues. Germline V gene data show CDR1 as MGHRA and CDR2 as YSYEKL. Germline trimming cut 3 bases from V and 2 bases from J; bases unmatched to any gene: 8. CDR3 region: CASSHPRDRDTYNEQFF. CDR3 bases: TGCGCCAGCAGCCACCCACGGGACAGGGATACCTACAATGAGCAGTTCTTC.

V gene TRBV2 combines with J gene TRBJ1-1; TRBD1 is a possible D gene (6 bases). Germline V lookup: CDR1 SNHLY, CDR2 FYNNEI. The CDR3 extends over 16 amino acids. The V and J ends lost 4 bases and 4 bases respectively, with 19 bases between them. The CDR3 DNA reads as TGTGCCAGCAGTGGGGAACGGACAGAACTCATCACTGAAGCTTTCTTT. It specifies CASSGERTELITEAFF.

This clone was seen only a few times. The chain recombines TRBV6-1 with TRBJ1-5; TRBD1 might be the D (6 bases). V was cut by 3 bases and J by 3 bases, with 9 bases left in between. The CDR3 is 14 amino acids. Germline values: CDR1 MNHNS, CDR2 SASEGT. The CDR3 nucleotides read TGTGCCAGCAGTGACCGACAGGACAATCAGCCCCAGCATTTT. Encoded protein: CASSDRQDNQPQHF.

The chain links TRBV28 to TRBJ1-1, with 8 bases lining up with TRBD1. This CDR3 has 13 amino acids. Germline values: CDR1 MDHEN, CDR2 SYDVKM. V lost 2 bases, J lost 10 bases, and 6 bases stayed unmatched. The CDR3 protein is CASSLRTGRGAFF. Here the CDR3 DNA reads TGTGCCAGCAGTTTAAGGACAGGGAGAGGAGCTTTCTTT.

This chain joins TRBV5-6 and TRBJ2-1; possibly TRBD2 for D (6 bases). The CDR3 contains 11 residues. The V end was cut by 2 bases, the J end by 16 bases, with 13 bases between. Germline CDR1 SGHDT, CDR2 YYEEEE. This CDR3 is CASSFRDSAFF. The CDR3 DNA follows: TGTGCCAGCAGCTTCCGGGACTCAGCCTTCTTC.

This clone has a single count. The chain is built from TRBV7-2 and TRBJ2-7; D call uncertain. V was clipped by 5 bases and J by 0 bases, with 14 bases between them. Germline-derived CDR1 and CDR2 are SGHTA and FQGNSA. The CDR3 length is 15 residues. CDR3 residues: CASSLTGSNSYEQYF. CDR3 in DNA: TGTGCCAGCAGCCTAACCGGGTCCAACTCCTACGAGCAGTACTTC.

The table lists this clone with a count of one. The chain links TRBV4-1 to TRBJ1-4, with 7 positions matching TRBD1. This CDR3 comprises 16 residues. The germline V gene has CDR1 MGHRA and CDR2 YSYEKL. V lost 2 bases, J lost 8 bases, and 11 bases stayed unmatched. The CDR3 bases are TGCGCCAGCAGCCAAAACCGACAGGGTAGTCTAGAAAAACTGTTTTTT. Translated, it gives CASSQNRQGSLEKLFF.

The chain recombines TRBV10-2 with TRBJ2-5, with 8 bases aligning to TRBD2. V lost 5 bases, J lost 0 bases, and 2 bases stayed unmatched. This CDR3 spans 14 amino acids. Germline V lookup: CDR1 WSHSY, CDR2 SAAADI. DNA of the CDR3: TGCGCCAGCAGTAAACTAGCGGACCAAGAGACCCAGTACTTC. Amino acids: CASSKLADQETQYF.

V and J are TRBV4-1 and TRBJ2-1; 13 nucleotides line up with TRBD2. The germline CDR1 and CDR2 sequences are MGHRA and YSYEKL. The CDR3 runs 17 residues. After removal of 4 bases from V and 6 bases from J, the junction contained 9 bases not matched to a gene. The CDR3 reads CASSLGLAGVRVNEQFF. CDR3 sequence (DNA): TGCGCCAGCAGCCTCGGACTAGCGGGAGTTCGTGTCAATGAGCAGTTCTTC.

This chain connects TRBV7-6 to TRBJ2-5, with a possible D match to TRBD1 (5 bases). Trimming left V 5 bases short and J 3 bases short, with 10 bases between. The CDR3 sequence is 13 residues long. Per germline, CDR1 SGHVS and CDR2 FNYEAQ. The CDR3 DNA is TGTGCCAGCAGCCTACAGGAAAAAGAGACCCAGTACTTC. It specifies CASSLQEKETQYF.

This clone was counted between two and nine times. The chain uses TRBV5-4 and TRBJ2-7; 7 positions agree with TRBD1. CDR1 is SGHNT and CDR2 is YYREEE in the germline V gene (reference sequence). V trimming: 2 bases; J trimming: 4 bases; junction bases outside the gene matches: 12. The CDR3 length is 16 residues. The chain's CDR3 is CASSFDSATGSYEQYF. DNA for the CDR3: TGTGCCAGCAGCTTCGATTCCGCGACAGGGTCGTACGAGCAGTACTTC.

V usage is TRBV10-2 and J usage is TRBJ2-5, with 11 bases lining up with TRBD2. Per the germline V gene, CDR1 is WSHSY and CDR2 is SAAADI. Germline trimming cut 6 bases from V and 2 bases from J; bases unmatched to any gene: 5. The CDR3 runs to 15 residues. This CDR3 reads CASRPGLAAQETQYF. CDR3 sequence (DNA): TGCGCCAGCAGGCCGGGACTAGCGGCTCAAGAGACCCAGTACTTC.

The gene calls are TRBV30 and TRBJ1-1, with TRBD1 as a possible D gene (5 bases). Germline assignment: CDR1 GTSNPN and CDR2 SVGIG (reference sequence). The length of the CDR3 is 14 residues. V shed 6 bases and J shed 4 bases, with 18 bases lying between them. CDR3 region: CACPGQGSLTEAFF. DNA of the CDR3: TGTGCCTGCCCTGGCCAGGGAAGTCTCACTGAAGCTTTCTTT.

The rearrangement joins TRBV6-5 to TRBJ2-6, with D possibly TRBD1 on 6 matching bases. Trimming stripped 8 bases from V and 3 bases from J, with 11 bases between. This CDR3 has 14 residues. CDR1 and CDR2 from the germline V gene are MNHEY and SVGAGI. Written as DNA, the CDR3 is TGTGCCAGCGGTAACAGGGTTGGGGCCAACGTCCTGACTTTC. It yields the protein CASGNRVGANVLTF.

This clone occurred once. This rearrangement joins TRBV27 to TRBJ1-4, with D unresolved. Trimming took 1 base from V and 4 from J, leaving 10 bases between them. Germline loops: CDR1 MNHEY, CDR2 SMNVEV (reference sequence). The CDR3 is made up of 15 amino acids. The CDR3 coding sequence is TGTGCCAGCAGTTTATTCGGGGTTGGTAATGAAAAACTGTTTTTT. The encoded protein is CASSLFGVGNEKLFF.

V and J are TRBV7-9 and TRBJ2-1, with 7 bases lining up with TRBD2. V dropped 11 bases and J dropped 3; count of bases not matched to a gene: 10. Germline CDR1 is SEHNR and CDR2 is FQNEAQ (reference sequence). The CDR3 is made up of 14 amino acids. The CDR3 spells CAGLDGTIYNEQFF. In nucleotides, the CDR3 is TGTGCCGGCTTGGATGGGACTATCTACAATGAGCAGTTCTTC.